This entry lists 8 T cell receptor beta chains sequenced from one sample in a study of T cell repertoires in cytomegalovirus infection. MiXCR, applied by TCRdb to the reads, yields one record per CDR3 protein. In the table there are hundreds of thousands of distinct CDR3 sequences, around 35% of which are singletons. Their recognized antigens are unknown. Sequenced material: cultured PBMCs, taken from culture after CMV antigen stimulation. These receptors came from a human donor in good health (CMV status not recorded). Some clones in this sample may be carry-over from other donors' samples.

The V and J genes are TRBV5-1 and TRBJ2-7; 10 nucleotides align to TRBD1. Germline CDR1 reads SGHRS; CDR2 reads YFSETQ. Trimming at V came to 8 bases and at J to 3 bases, leaving 11 bases not matched to a gene. The CDR3 is 15 residues long. CDR3 nucleotide sequence: TGCGCCAGTAGTCCATGGACAGGGGGGGTCTACGAGCAGTACTTC. This encodes CASSPWTGGVYEQYF.

The chain is built from TRBV7-6 and TRBJ2-1; 7 bases line up with TRBD1. The CDR3 totals 12 residues. V lost 4 bases, J lost 13 bases, and 7 bases stayed unmatched. Germline values: CDR1 SGHVS, CDR2 FNYEAQ. This CDR3 reads CASSSITGDQFF. CDR3 sequence (DNA): TGTGCCAGCAGCTCGATAACAGGGGATCAGTTCTTC.

This clonotype has at least ten counts. The genes are TRBV11-2 and TRBJ1-1; D is unclear. V was shortened by 1 base and J by 12 bases, with 15 bases between the two germline ends. The CDR3 spans 13 residues. Germline V gene lookup returns CDR1 SGHAT and CDR2 FQNNGV. The CDR3 DNA reads as TGTGCCAGCAGCTTAGTTGGCGGCCGAGCGACTTTCTTT. It translates to CASSLVGGRATFF.

The chain employs TRBV20-1 and TRBJ1-3; D call uncertain. CDR3 length: 15 amino acids. Germline V lookup: CDR1 DFQATT, CDR2 SNEGSKA (reference sequence). Trimming removed 0 bases from V and 0 bases from J, with 9 bases in between. In DNA, the CDR3 is TGCAGTGCTAGAGATTTCTCGGGCTCTGGAAACACCATATATTTT. The encoded protein is CSARDFSGSGNTIYF.

CDR3 protein: CASSPGGRGTDTQYF. CDR3 nucleotides: TGTGCCAGCAGCCCTGGCGGGAGAGGAACAGATACGCAGTATTTT. V is TRBV7-2 and J is TRBJ2-3; 7 bases agree with TRBD2. Germline V gives CDR1 SGHTA, CDR2 FQGNSA. V was clipped by 5 bases and J by 3 bases; unmatched bases: 8. The CDR3 consists of 15 residues.

The chain is built from TRBV4-1 and TRBJ1-4; D remains unclear. V shed 0 bases and J shed 10 bases, with 18 bases lying between them. This CDR3 contains 16 residues. Germline V gives CDR1 MGHRA, CDR2 YSYEKL. CDR3 bases: TGCGCCAGCAGCCAAGATCGTGTGACCCCTATCCCAAAACTGTTTTTT. Protein product: CASSQDRVTPIPKLFF.

V and J are TRBV12-3 or TRBV12-4 and TRBJ2-2; 8 bases match TRBD1. The CDR3 contains 13 residues. V gave up 8 bases and J gave up 5 bases; unmatched junction bases: 4. The CDR3: CASRDRITGELFF. Written as DNA, the CDR3 is TGTGCCAGCCGGGACAGGATAACCGGGGAGCTGTTTTTT.

This sequence joins TRBV11-2 and TRBJ1-1; D unresolved. CDR1 and CDR2 from the germline V gene are SGHAT and FQNNGV. CDR3 size: 13 residues. The V end lost 3 bases, the J end lost 4 bases, and 9 bases lay between the germline ends. CDR3 amino acids: CASSFSLATEAFF. In nucleotides, the CDR3 is TGTGCCAGCAGCTTTTCCTTGGCCACTGAAGCTTTCTTT. Drawing the rest from reference TRBV11-2 and TRBJ1-1, the complete variable domain is EAGVAQSPRYKIIEKRQSVAFWCNPISGHATLYWYQQILGQGPKLLIQFQNNGVVDDSQLPKDRFSAERLKGVDSTLKIQPAKLEDSAVYLCASSFSLATEAFFGQGTRLTVV.